The 16 T cell receptor beta chains listed next were all sequenced from one sample in a study of blood T cell repertoires in COVID-19. Measured with immunoSEQ multiplex PCR; TCRdb has only the in-frame clones, and not every one. In the table there are approximately 240,000 clones, just under 85% of which are singletons. The sample comprised PBMCs or T cells enriched from blood (not recorded which). These receptors were taken from a woman in her forties with acute COVID-19.

The V and J genes are TRBV3-1 (or the pseudogene TRBV3-2) and TRBJ2-2, with TRBD2 matching over 8 bases. Germline V gives CDR1 LGHDT, CDR2 YNNKEL (reference sequence). Unmatched junction bases numbered 9, after V lost 1 base and J lost 5 bases. There are 17 residues in the CDR3. The CDR3 loop reads CASSQASAGVRTGELFF. Here the CDR3 DNA reads TGTGCCAGCAGCCAAGCGTCAGCGGGAGTTCGAACCGGGGAGCTGTTTTTT.

This sequence joins TRBV28 and TRBJ1-1, with D hard to call. The germline V and J ends were trimmed by 3 bases and 5 bases, with 16 bases remaining between them. Per the germline V gene, CDR1 is MDHEN and CDR2 is SYDVKM. This CDR3 is built from 15 residues. The CDR3 coding sequence is TGTGCCAGCAGTTTCCGGGGTACAAGGGAAACTGAAGCTTTCTTT. Protein product: CASSFRGTRETEAFF.

The chain has TRBV7-3 and TRBJ1-2; D call uncertain. Germline V gene sequence: CDR1 SGHTA, CDR2 FQGTGA. The CDR3 is 14 residues long. V lost 0 bases to trimming and J lost 7 bases, with 12 bases between them. CDR3 DNA: TGTGCCAGCAGCTTAACGTACGGGGAAGCTGGCTACACCTTC. It yields the protein CASSLTYGEAGYTF. Supplemented by reference TRBV7-3 and TRBJ1-2, the full variable domain reads GAGVSQTPSNKVTEKGKYVELRCDPISGHTALYWYRQSLGQGPEFLIYFQGTGAADDSGLPNDRFFAVRPEGSVSTLKIQRTERGDSAVYLCASSLTYGEAGYTFGSGTRLTVV.

The V call is TRBV19, the J call TRBJ1-5, with TRBD1 identical over 7 bases. This CDR3 is 15 amino acids long. Germline lookup yields CDR1 LNHDA and CDR2 SQIVND (reference sequence). V dropped 6 bases and J dropped 0; count of bases not matched to a gene: 5. CDR3 DNA sequence: TGTGCCAGTAGGAAGGGACAGTATAGCAATCAGCCCCAGCATTTT. Translated: CASRKGQYSNQPQHF.

The rearrangement links TRBV27 to TRBJ1-6, with 9 bases aligning to TRBD1. Germline-derived CDR1 and CDR2 are MNHEY and SMNVEV (reference sequence). This CDR3 is built from 14 residues. V shed 6 bases, J shed 7 bases, and the junction held 4 bases outside the gene matches. The CDR3 sequence is CASRGQGRNSPLHF. The DNA of the CDR3 is TGTGCCAGCAGGGGACAGGGTCGGAATTCACCCCTCCACTTT.

This clone has more than one count but fewer than ten. The V gene is TRBV9, the J gene TRBJ2-3; 9 bases align to TRBD2. Losses at the gene ends were 0 bases for V and 1 base for J; bases not matched to a gene: 9. The CDR3 extends over 18 amino acids. CDR1 and CDR2 (germline): SGDLS, YYNGEE. The CDR3 sequence is CASSVGVSGSARTDTQYF. As DNA, the CDR3 is TGTGCCAGCAGCGTAGGGGTTAGCGGGAGTGCCCGCACAGATACGCAGTATTTT.

J is TRBJ2-5 and V is TRBV11-2; 9 nucleotides line up with TRBD2. V trimming: 5 bases; J trimming: 0 bases; junction bases outside the gene matches: 7. Germline CDR1 reads SGHAT; CDR2 reads FQNNGV. The length of the CDR3 is 16 residues. For the CDR3, the DNA is TGTGCCAGCAGCCCAGGAGGACTAGCGAACCAAGAGACCCAGTACTTC. This translates into CASSPGGLANQETQYF.

The chain combines TRBV19 with TRBJ2-7; TRBD2 matches at 10 bases. The CDR3 consists of 14 residues. After removal of 5 bases from V and 4 bases from J, the junction contained 5 bases not matched to a gene. The germline V gene has CDR1 LNHDA and CDR2 SQIVND (reference sequence). The DNA for the CDR3 is TGTGCCAGTAGTTCCCTAGCGGGAGTATACGAGCAGTACTTC. It codes for CASSSLAGVYEQYF. The variable domain in full, completed from reference TRBV19 and TRBJ2-7, reads DGGITQSPKYLFRKEGQNVTLSCEQNLNHDAMYWYRQDPGQGLRLIYYSQIVNDFQKGDIAEGYSVSREKKESFPLTVTSAQKNPTAFYLCASSSLAGVYEQYFGPGTRLTVT.

This clone was observed a few times. This specimen includes other DNA sequences encoding the same CDR3. The chain couples TRBV6-4 to TRBJ2-1; 10 bases fit TRBD2. Per germline, CDR1 MRHNA and CDR2 SNTAGT. The CDR3 runs to 15 residues. V gave up 2 bases and J gave up 2 bases; unmatched junction bases: 0. CDR3 DNA sequence: TGTGCCAGCAGTGACAGCGGGGGGGCCTACAATGAGCAGTTCTTC. Residues: CASSDSGGAYNEQFF.

V gene TRBV5-6 combines with J gene TRBJ2-1; 9 bases line up with TRBD1. Germline V lookup: CDR1 SGHDT, CDR2 YYEEEE. There are 15 residues in the CDR3. Trimming cost V 4 bases and J 0 bases; bases outside gene matches: 2. CDR3 nucleotide sequence: TGTGCCAGCAGCGGGACAGGGAGCTCCTACAATGAGCAGTTCTTC. Its protein is CASSGTGSSYNEQFF.

V gene TRBV6-5 combines with J gene TRBJ1-5, with D possibly matching TRBD1 (5 bases). The V end was cut by 6 bases, the J end by 6 bases, with 9 bases between. CDR1 MNHEY and CDR2 SVGAGI come from the germline V gene. This CDR3 comprises 12 residues. CDR3 region: CASRTVSQPQHF. DNA for the CDR3: TGTGCCAGCAGGACAGTCAGTCAGCCCCAGCATTTT.

The chain links TRBV2 to TRBJ2-1; 8 bases are a match to TRBD2. Germline CDR1 and CDR2: SNHLY and FYNNEI. The ends lost 6 bases at V and 6 bases at J; junction bases unmatched: 10. CDR3 length: 15 residues. In nucleotides, the CDR3 is TGTGCCAGCAGGAGGGAACTAGCGGACGGCAATGAGCAGTTCTTC. This translates into CASRRELADGNEQFF.

The V call is TRBV5-6, the J call TRBJ2-7; perhaps TRBD1 as D (6 bases). The CDR3 totals 16 residues. Trimming pared 0 bases from V and 5 bases from J, leaving 18 bases between. Germline CDR1 reads SGHDT; CDR2 reads YYEEEE. The CDR3 coding sequence is TGTGCCAGCAGCTTGGTAGAGTTAGGGGGTGGCCACGAGCAGTACTTC. This sequence encodes CASSLVELGGGHEQYF.

The chain carries TRBV30 and TRBJ1-2; D perhaps matches TRBD1 (6 bases). V was trimmed by 2 bases and J by 2 bases, leaving 9 bases between them. CDR1 and CDR2 from the germline V gene are GTSNPN and SVGIG (reference sequence). The CDR3 covers 13 residues. In DNA, the CDR3 is TGTGCCTGGAGTAAGGACAGAAACTATGGCTACACCTTC. It codes for CAWSKDRNYGYTF. Filled out from reference TRBV30 and TRBJ1-2, the complete variable domain reads SQTIHQWPATLVQPVGSPLSLECTVEGTSNPNLYWYRQAAGRGLQLLFYSVGIGQISSEVPQNLSASRPQDRQFILSSKKLLLSDSGFYLCAWSKDRNYGYTFGSGTRLTVV.

The CDR3 sequence: CASSQVQVNNSPLHF. The CDR3 DNA sequence: TGTGCCAGCAGCCAAGTCCAGGTTAATAATTCACCCCTCCACTTT. The genes are TRBV3-1 (or the pseudogene TRBV3-2) and TRBJ1-6; D not resolved. V lost 1 base to trimming and J lost 5 bases, with 9 bases between them. CDR1 and CDR2 from the germline V gene are LGHDT and YNNKEL (reference sequence). The CDR3 sequence is 15 residues long.

The chain has TRBV7-8 and TRBJ1-5, with a weak D call TRBD1 (6 bases). Germline CDR1 SGHVS, CDR2 FQNEAQ. Trimming pared 4 bases from V and 2 bases from J, leaving 12 bases between. The CDR3 spans 15 residues. The CDR3 DNA reads TGTGCCAGCAGCTCGGAGTACAGGGGCAATCAGCCCCAGCATTTT. Residues: CASSSEYRGNQPQHF.